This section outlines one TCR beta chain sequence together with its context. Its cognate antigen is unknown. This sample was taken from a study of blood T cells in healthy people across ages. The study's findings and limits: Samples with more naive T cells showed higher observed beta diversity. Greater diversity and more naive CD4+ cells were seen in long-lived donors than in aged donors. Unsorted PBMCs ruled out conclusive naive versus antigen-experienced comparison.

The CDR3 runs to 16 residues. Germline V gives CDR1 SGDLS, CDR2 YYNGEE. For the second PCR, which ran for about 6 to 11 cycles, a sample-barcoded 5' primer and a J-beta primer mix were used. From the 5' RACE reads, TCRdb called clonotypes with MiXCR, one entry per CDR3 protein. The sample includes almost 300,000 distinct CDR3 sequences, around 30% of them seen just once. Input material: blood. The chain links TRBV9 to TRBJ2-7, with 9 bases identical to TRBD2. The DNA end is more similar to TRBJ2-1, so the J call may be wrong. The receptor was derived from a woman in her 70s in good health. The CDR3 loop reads CASSNFAAGGNNEQFF. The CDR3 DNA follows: TGTGCCAGCAGCAACTTCGCAGCGGGAGGCAACAATGAGCAGTTCTTC.